Listed here are 32 T cell receptor beta chains from one sample, sequenced in a study of T-cell reconstitution after alpha-beta-depleted transplantation in children. Researchers prepared the TCRbeta library using unique molecular identifiers, the study reports. TCRdb reprocessed the PCR reads via MiXCR and lists one record per CDR3 protein. The table lists 120,000 to 150,000 distinct CDR3 sequences, about 9% of them singletons. The specimen was PBMCs, mostly from graft donor cells, collected 180 days after TCRalphabeta/CD19-depleted stem cell transplant. The source of these receptors is a female patient younger than 10 who had a stem cell transplant for congenital amegakaryocytic thrombocytopenia, so the T cells may come from the graft donor.

This clonotype was detected ten times or more. The V call is TRBV9, the J call TRBJ2-2; D uncertain. The V end lost 1 base, the J end lost 1 base, and 5 bases lay between the germline ends. This CDR3 contains 14 residues. CDR1 is SGDLS, CDR2 YYNGEE, per germline. CDR3 in amino acids: CASSVTQNTGELFF. As DNA, the CDR3 is TGTGCCAGCAGCGTAACACAGAACACCGGGGAGCTGTTTTTT.

The genes are TRBV7-9 and TRBJ1-4, with no clear D. The CDR3 is 16 amino acids. With 3 bases removed from V and 2 bases from J, the gap between germline ends came to 13 bases. Germline V lookup: CDR1 SEHNR, CDR2 FQNEAQ (reference sequence). Here the CDR3 reads CASSLRGTWTNEKLFF. The CDR3 coding sequence is TGTGCCAGCAGCTTGCGGGGAACGTGGACTAATGAAAAACTGTTTTTT.

This chain uses TRBV29-1 with TRBJ2-7, with 10 nucleotides matching TRBD1. Trimming took 6 bases from V and 4 from J; bases not matched to a gene: 9. Germline loops: CDR1 SQVTM, CDR2 ANQGSEA. CDR3 length: 14 residues. This CDR3 reads CSVAETGGTYEQYF. CDR3 DNA: TGCAGCGTGGCCGAGACAGGGGGCACTTACGAGCAGTACTTC.

As concerns this clonotype: At one end the junction does not follow the germline gene, possibly because of a read error. The V gene is TRBV20-1, the J gene TRBJ2-6; D might be TRBD1 (5 bases). CDR1 is DFQATT and CDR2 is SNEGSKA in the germline V gene (reference sequence). The CDR3 is made up of 14 amino acids. This CDR3 reads CSARVGAGANGLTF. The DNA of the CDR3 is TGCAGTGCTAGGGTGGGTGCTGGGGCCAACGGCCTGACTTTC.

This clonotype was found a few times. This rearrangement joins TRBV28 to TRBJ1-2; D is unclear. V dropped 7 bases and J dropped 3 bases, with 18 bases sitting between them. The CDR3 has 15 residues. Germline CDR1 reads MDHEN; CDR2 reads SYDVKM. CDR3: CASTMVWGEDYGYTF. CDR3 DNA: TGTGCCAGCACCATGGTTTGGGGAGAGGACTATGGCTACACCTTC.

This clonotype turned up a few times. This chain links TRBV12-3 or TRBV12-4 with TRBJ2-1; TRBD2 matches 7 bases. This CDR3 region has 14 residues. The V segment lost 5 bases and the J segment 4 bases; nucleotides outside the gene matches: 5. CDR3 DNA: TGTGCCAGCAGTGAAAGCGGGAATTACAATGAGCAGTTCTTC. This encodes CASSESGNYNEQFF.

This clonotype was observed many times. The chain recombines TRBV15 with TRBJ2-7; the D gene is possibly TRBD2 (6 bases). Germline-derived CDR1 and CDR2 are LNHNV and YYDKDF (reference sequence). This CDR3 has 16 residues. V was shortened by 0 bases and J by 3 bases, with 15 bases between the two germline ends. CDR3: CATSRDHDPGGYEQYF. CDR3 DNA sequence: TGTGCCACCAGCAGAGATCATGACCCCGGGGGCTACGAGCAGTACTTC.

This clonotype was recorded at least ten times. The rearrangement uses TRBV20-1 and TRBJ2-3; weak D call: TRBD1 (5 bases). The CDR3 sequence is 13 residues long. Trimming pared 3 bases from V and 1 base from J, leaving 8 bases between. The germline V gene encodes CDR1 DFQATT and CDR2 SNEGSKA (reference sequence). The CDR3 is CSASLTGTDTQYF. The CDR3 coding sequence is TGCAGTGCTAGTCTGACAGGCACAGATACGCAGTATTTT.

This clonotype turned up a few times. The chain links TRBV7-8 to TRBJ1-3; D remains ambiguous. With 0 bases removed from V and 11 bases from J, the gap between germline ends came to 11 bases. The CDR3 has 13 residues. CDR1 and CDR2 from the germline V gene are SGHVS and FQNEAQ. The CDR3 is CASSLAPLSPIYF. In DNA, the CDR3 is TGTGCCAGCAGCTTAGCACCGCTCTCTCCCATATATTTT.

There are many counts of this clonotype. CDR3 nucleotides: TGTGCCAGCAGCCTATTGCAGGGGGACAACACTGAAGCTTTCTTT. It is translated as CASSLLQGDNTEAFF. The chain carries TRBV3-1 and TRBJ1-1, with TRBD1 matching over 7 bases. Germline V gene data show CDR1 as LGHDT and CDR2 as YNNKEL (reference sequence). The V gene end was trimmed by 4 bases and the J gene end by 2 bases; junction bases not matched to a gene: 7. The CDR3 is 15 residues long.

Turning to this clonotype: A much larger clone differs from this one at a single base, so this may be a read error. This chain links TRBV12-3 or TRBV12-4 with TRBJ2-2; D might be TRBD1 (8 bases). V was pared by 7 bases and J by 4 bases, with 16 bases between. CDR3 length: 15 amino acids. The CDR3 DNA is TGTGCCAGCAACCAGGACAGGGAGGGCACCGGGGAGCTGTTTTTT. It yields the protein CASNQDREGTGELFF.

Ten or more counts support this clonotype. The genes are TRBV12-3 or TRBV12-4 and TRBJ1-1; TRBD1 is a possible D gene (5 bases). Trimming removed 6 bases at V and 1 base at J, with 15 bases between. CDR3 length equals 15 residues. DNA of the CDR3: TGTGCCAGCAGAAGACAGCCCGGGGGGAACACTGAAGCTTTCTTT. Its translation is CASRRQPGGNTEAFF.

This clonotype was detected a few times. The chain has TRBV24-1 and TRBJ2-2; D ambiguous. This CDR3 has 17 residues. The germline V gene has CDR1 KGHDR and CDR2 SFDVKD. Trimming took off 3 bases at V and 0 bases at J, with 13 bases between the two ends. CDR3 protein: CATSDRRTEANTGELFF. In DNA, the CDR3 is TGTGCCACCAGTGATAGAAGAACAGAGGCGAACACCGGGGAGCTGTTTTTT.

This clonotype occurred many times. The V gene is TRBV28, the J gene TRBJ1-1; 8 bases match TRBD1. V trimming: 4 bases; J trimming: 1 base; junction bases outside the gene matches: 5. The length of the CDR3 is 15 residues. Germline assignment: CDR1 MDHEN and CDR2 SYDVKM. The CDR3 loop reads CASSSWTGPNTEAFF. The CDR3 DNA reads as TGTGCCAGCAGTTCATGGACAGGGCCGAACACTGAAGCTTTCTTT.

This clonotype was counted between two and nine times. The J gene is TRBJ2-3, the V gene TRBV28, with 10 bases matching TRBD2. This CDR3 is 18 amino acids long. V shed 5 bases and J 4 bases; nucleotides not matched to a gene: 15. Per germline, CDR1 MDHEN and CDR2 SYDVKM. CDR3 protein: CASSILILAGLVSDTQYF. The CDR3 coding sequence is TGTGCCAGCAGTATTCTGATACTAGCGGGATTGGTATCAGATACGCAGTATTTT.

This clonotype was observed many times. This chain connects TRBV20-1 to TRBJ2-4, with TRBD2 matching over 7 bases. Trimming took 1 base from V and 0 from J; bases not matched to a gene: 12. The CDR3 length is 18 residues. Germline V gives CDR1 DFQATT, CDR2 SNEGSKA (reference sequence). For the CDR3, the DNA is TGCAGTGCTAGAGGGCACCTAGCGGAGACTCTAGCCAAAAACATTCAGTACTTC. Encoded protein: CSARGHLAETLAKNIQYF.

This clonotype was seen many times. Here the CDR3 DNA reads TGCGCCAGCAGCGTGGGACAGATCCCTAGGACGCAGTATTTT. Its translation: CASSVGQIPRTQYF. The chain employs TRBV5-1 and TRBJ2-3, with TRBD1 identical over 7 bases. The CDR3 spans 14 residues. The V and J ends lost 4 bases and 9 bases, in that order; junction bases with no gene match: 11. CDR1 is SGHRS and CDR2 is YFSETQ in the germline V gene.

This chain connects TRBV28 to TRBJ2-4; D is possibly TRBD2 (5 bases). V was shortened by 8 bases and J by 6 bases, with 11 bases between the two germline ends. CDR1 and CDR2 (germline): MDHEN, SYDVKM. This CDR3 has 12 amino acids. The chain's CDR3 is CASRSGINIQYF. CDR3 nucleotide sequence: TGTGCCAGCCGGTCGGGGATAAACATTCAGTACTTC.

The chain recombines TRBV19 with TRBJ2-7; D is unclear. Trimming removed 5 bases from V and 0 bases from J, with 8 bases in between. The CDR3 sequence is 13 residues long. Germline-derived CDR1 and CDR2 are LNHDA and SQIVND (reference sequence). The CDR3 region has the DNA TGTGCCAGTAGTCCTTCTATCTCCTACGAGCAGTACTTC. This gives the protein CASSPSISYEQYF.

This clonotype was counted at least ten times. Here the CDR3 DNA reads TGTGCCAGCAGTGTAGACGGTTATACCTACGAGCAGTACTTC. This codes for CASSVDGYTYEQYF. The chain recombines TRBV27 with TRBJ2-7; D unclear. CDR1 and CDR2 from the germline V gene are MNHEY and SMNVEV (reference sequence). The V end was cut by 5 bases, the J end by 2 bases, with 13 bases between. CDR3 length: 14 residues.

This clonotype was detected ten times or more. The chain recombines TRBV20-1 with TRBJ2-4; maybe TRBD2 (5 bases). Trimming took off 5 bases at V and 5 bases at J, with 13 bases between the two ends. The CDR3 is 13 amino acids. Germline lookup yields CDR1 DFQATT and CDR2 SNEGSKA (reference sequence). The CDR3 loop reads CSAYRTEENIQYF. CDR3 coding DNA: TGCAGTGCTTACCGGACGGAGGAAAACATTCAGTACTTC.

There are many counts of this clonotype. The chain has TRBV4-1 and TRBJ1-2; maybe TRBD1 (5 bases). Germline lookup yields CDR1 MGHRA and CDR2 YSYEKL. V was clipped by 1 base and J by 8 bases, with 20 bases between them. This CDR3 is 16 amino acids long. The CDR3 sequence: CASSQVTTGPERGYTF. The CDR3 DNA sequence: TGCGCCAGCAGCCAAGTTACAACAGGCCCCGAGAGGGGCTACACCTTC.

A few counts support this clonotype. The chain is built from TRBV20-1 and TRBJ1-5, with D unresolved. Trimming stripped 3 bases from V and 2 bases from J, with 14 bases between. Per germline, CDR1 DFQATT and CDR2 SNEGSKA (reference sequence). CDR3 size: 15 residues. As DNA, the CDR3 is TGCAGTGCTAGGGACTCTGGGTACGGCAATCAGCCCCAGCATTTT. It translates to CSARDSGYGNQPQHF.

This clonotype appeared many times. V and J are TRBV10-3 and TRBJ2-3; 8 positions agree with TRBD2. Germline V gives CDR1 ENHRY, CDR2 SYGVKD. The CDR3 loop spans 15 amino acids. V was pared by 2 bases and J by 1 base, with 2 bases of the junction left unmatched. The CDR3 loop reads CAISELSGGTDTQYF. CDR3 coding DNA: TGTGCCATCAGTGAGCTTAGCGGGGGCACAGATACGCAGTATTTT.

This clonotype was observed many times. The genes are TRBV7-3 and TRBJ2-6; D not resolved. With 3 bases removed from V and 7 bases from J, the gap between germline ends came to 7 bases. Germline values: CDR1 SGHTA, CDR2 FQGTGA. The CDR3 runs to 13 residues. The CDR3 coding sequence is TGTGCCAGCAGCTTGGACCCCGCCAACGTCCTGACTTTC. Its protein is CASSLDPANVLTF.

This clonotype was counted many times. This chain joins TRBV12-3 or TRBV12-4 and TRBJ2-6; possible D gene TRBD1, 6 bases. This CDR3 contains 15 residues. V was trimmed by 6 bases and J by 2 bases, leaving 11 bases between them. CDR3: CASSSNRAGANVLTF. CDR3 DNA sequence: TGTGCCAGCAGCTCCAACAGGGCTGGGGCCAACGTCCTGACTTTC.

CDR3 sequence: CSARTGQGNYEQYF. CDR3 in DNA: TGCAGTGCTAGAACGGGACAGGGAAACTACGAGCAGTACTTC. V and J are TRBV20-1 and TRBJ2-7; 9 bases map to TRBD1. This CDR3 is 14 amino acids long. V dropped 2 bases and J dropped 3; count of bases not matched to a gene: 5. Per germline, CDR1 DFQATT and CDR2 SNEGSKA (reference sequence).

Ten or more counts support this clonotype. The gene calls are TRBV5-1 and TRBJ1-6; D possibly corresponds to TRBD1 (6 bases). Germline V gene lookup returns CDR1 SGHRS and CDR2 YFSETQ. The CDR3 consists of 15 residues. V was shortened by 4 bases and J by 9 bases, with 17 bases between the two germline ends. The CDR3 spells CASSVEQQGRSPLHF. The CDR3 DNA follows: TGCGCCAGCAGCGTCGAACAACAGGGACGTTCACCCCTCCACTTT.

There are many counts of this clonotype. The rearrangement uses TRBV15 and TRBJ2-1; 10 positions agree with TRBD2. The CDR3 loop spans 18 amino acids. The ends lost 8 bases at V and 0 bases at J; junction bases unmatched: 13. Looked up from germline, CDR1 is LNHNV and CDR2 is YYDKDF (reference sequence). The CDR3 spells CATYSWTSGWSSYNEQFF. The CDR3 DNA reads as TGTGCCACCTACTCTTGGACTAGCGGATGGAGCTCCTACAATGAGCAGTTCTTC.

This clonotype was recorded a few times. The CDR3 loop reads CASSLTELSNEKLFF. The CDR3, as DNA: TGCGCCAGCAGCTTGACGGAGCTTTCTAATGAAAAACTGTTTTTT. This chain joins TRBV5-1 and TRBJ1-4; D gene uncertain. Trimming removed 1 base at V and 3 bases at J, with 10 bases between. The CDR3 is 15 residues long. The germline V gene has CDR1 SGHRS and CDR2 YFSETQ.

This clonotype was seen ten or more times. The chain employs TRBV7-8 and TRBJ1-6, with a possible D match to TRBD1 (5 bases). Trimming removed 6 bases at V and 6 bases at J, with 15 bases between. In germline, CDR1 is SGHVS, CDR2 FQNEAQ. This CDR3 is built from 15 residues. The CDR3: CASRPTGTGNSPLHF. The CDR3 DNA follows: TGTGCCAGCAGGCCAACCGGGACGGGTAATTCACCCCTCCACTTT.

This clonotype was picked up a small number of times. The rearrangement uses TRBV6-5 and TRBJ2-7; no firm D call. The V and J ends lost 8 bases and 5 bases respectively, with 22 bases between them. The CDR3 extends over 15 amino acids. The germline gives CDR1 MNHEY, CDR2 SVGAGI. CDR3 nucleotides: TGTGCCAGCTCCCCCCCGGCAGGTCTAAGCAACGAGCAGTACTTC. This translates into CASSPPAGLSNEQYF.